The rows below give T cell receptor beta chains drawn from one sample of a study of T cell clones after liver transplantation. Sequencing used immunoSEQ multiplex PCR; TCRdb keeps in-frame clones, though not all of them. The sample contains tens of thousands of clones, about two thirds of which appear only once. The sequences come from CD4+ T cells from blood, collected before liver transplant. The receptors shown here come from a human donor who received a liver transplant. Both conserved end residues are part of each CDR3. The order of the fields is D gene, J gene, clone size, V gene, CDR3 DNA, CDR3 protein. A D gene is named only where the DNA matches it firmly. The size field is filled for only some rows; it gives once, few, many or a size class.

D: TRBD1; J: TRBJ2-7; size: NA; V: TRBV5-4; DNA: TGTGCCAGCAGCTTGGGGGGACAGGGGTGGGAGCAGTACTTC; CDR3: CASSLGGQGWEQYF
D: TRBD1; J: TRBJ2-3; size: NA; V: TRBV28; DNA: TGTGCCAGCAGTTTTTGGACAGGTGACACAGATACGCAGTATTTT; CDR3: CASSFWTGDTDTQYF
D: NA; J: TRBJ1-1; size: NA; V: TRBV10-3; DNA: TGTGCCATCAGTACAGGGTATGGCACTGAAGCTTTCTTT; CDR3: CAISTGYGTEAFF
D: TRBD1; J: TRBJ1-4; size: NA; V: TRBV7-2; DNA: TGTGCCAGCAGTTCATCGGGACAGGGATATGAAAAACTGTTTTTT; CDR3: CASSSSGQGYEKLFF
D: TRBD2; J: TRBJ2-2; size: NA; V: TRBV7-2; DNA: TGTGCCAGCAGCCCAGTGATGGGGGGGAGAGGGGAGCTGTTTTTT; CDR3: CASSPVMGGRGELFF
D: TRBD2; J: TRBJ2-4; size: NA; V: TRBV7-2; DNA: TGTGCCAGCAGCTTACGGAGCGGGAATCAGGACATTCAGTACTTC; CDR3: CASSLRSGNQDIQYF
D: NA; J: TRBJ1-2; size: few; V: TRBV4-1; DNA: TGCGCCAGCAGCCAAGATCTAGTAAGTTACCACTATGGCTACACCTTC; CDR3: CASSQDLVSYHYGYTF
D: NA; J: TRBJ1-1; size: NA; V: TRBV6-5; DNA: TGTGCCAGCAGGCAGGGGACGGGCACTGAAGCTTTCTTT; CDR3: CASRQGTGTEAFF
D: TRBD1; J: TRBJ1-4; size: NA; V: TRBV5-1; DNA: TGCGCCAGCAGCCATAGACAGGGGGGGGATGAAAAACTGTTTTTT; CDR3: CASSHRQGGDEKLFF
D: NA; J: TRBJ1-2; size: NA; V: TRBV28; DNA: TGTGCCAGCATTGACAGTTACCGTGGGGGCTACACCTTC; CDR3: CASIDSYRGGYTF
D: NA; J: TRBJ1-5; size: few; V: TRBV6-1; DNA: TGTGCCAGCAGTGAAGCGAAAGGGGGAAGTCAGCCCCAGCATTTT; CDR3: CASSEAKGGSQPQHF
D: NA; J: TRBJ1-1; size: NA; V: TRBV25-1; DNA: TGTGCCAGCAGTGTCCCGGGGAACACTGAAGCTTTCTTT; CDR3: CASSVPGNTEAFF
D: NA; J: TRBJ1-1; size: NA; V: TRBV18; DNA: TGTGCCAGCTCACATGACAGTCTTGAAGCTTTCTTT; CDR3: CASSHDSLEAFF
D: NA; J: TRBJ1-6; size: NA; V: TRBV27; DNA: TGTGCCAGCAGAGAGGGCTCAAACCCCAATTCACCCCTCCACTTT; CDR3: CASREGSNPNSPLHF
D: NA; J: TRBJ2-3; size: NA; V: TRBV29-1; DNA: TGCAGCGTTGAAGTCTTGGGGGGGCTCTATTCCACAGATACGCAGTATTTT; CDR3: CSVEVLGGLYSTDTQYF
D: NA; J: TRBJ2-4; size: NA; V: TRBV30; DNA: TGTGCCTGGAACGACCTGACACAAGCCAAAAACATTCAGTACTTC; CDR3: CAWNDLTQAKNIQYF
D: NA; J: TRBJ1-2; size: NA; V: TRBV28; DNA: TGTGCCAGCAGACCAACCAACACCGGAGGCGGCTACACCTTC; CDR3: CASRPTNTGGGYTF
D: TRBD2; J: TRBJ2-1; size: NA; V: TRBV11-2; DNA: TGTGCCAGCAGCCCAGGGACTAGCGGGGGCAATGAGCAGTTCTTC; CDR3: CASSPGTSGGNEQFF
D: TRBD1; J: TRBJ2-7; size: NA; V: TRBV2; DNA: TGTGCCAGCCAGAGAGTGGACAGGGACTCCTACGAGCAGTACTTC; CDR3: CASQRVDRDSYEQYF
D: TRBD1; J: TRBJ1-6; size: NA; V: TRBV5-4; DNA: TGTGCCAGCAGCCTAGGGACAGGGAATGATTCACCCCTCCACTTT; CDR3: CASSLGTGNDSPLHF
D: TRBD1; J: TRBJ1-6; size: few; V: TRBV5-1; DNA: TGCGCCAGCAGCCCGACGACAGGGAGTGATTCACCCCTCCACTTT; CDR3: CASSPTTGSDSPLHF
D: TRBD1; J: TRBJ1-4; size: few; V: TRBV5-5; DNA: TGTGCCAGCAGCTTAGGACAGGGGGCAGAAAAACTGTTTTTT; CDR3: CASSLGQGAEKLFF
D: TRBD1; J: TRBJ1-2; size: NA; V: TRBV27; DNA: TGTGCCAGCAGCCGCAAAACGACAGGGTATGAGAACTATGGCTACACCTTC; CDR3: CASSRKTTGYENYGYTF
D: NA; J: TRBJ2-7; size: few; V: TRBV28; DNA: TGTGCCAGCAGTACCACTGACAGCTTCTACGAGCAGTACTTC; CDR3: CASSTTDSFYEQYF
D: TRBD1; J: TRBJ2-1; size: few; V: TRBV5-6; DNA: TGTGCCAGCAACCCGGGACAGTCTCGGAATGAGCAGTTCTTC; CDR3: CASNPGQSRNEQFF
D: TRBD2; J: TRBJ2-7; size: NA; V: TRBV7-6; DNA: TGTGCCAGCAGCTTTAGCGGGGAAGCCTACGAGCAGTACTTC; CDR3: CASSFSGEAYEQYF
D: TRBD2; J: TRBJ2-3; size: few; V: TRBV2; DNA: TGTGCCGCGGGGCTAGCGGGGGGAACAGATACGCAGTATTTT; CDR3: CAAGLAGGTDTQYF
D: NA; J: TRBJ1-2; size: NA; V: TRBV6-5; DNA: TGTGCCAGCAGTACTTCAGAGGGATTAGGCTACACCTTC; CDR3: CASSTSEGLGYTF
D: NA; J: TRBJ2-7; size: NA; V: TRBV4-2; DNA: TGTGCCAGCAGCCAAGGTACAGGTCCCTCCTACGAGCAGTACTTC; CDR3: CASSQGTGPSYEQYF
D: NA; J: TRBJ1-3; size: NA; V: TRBV5-4; DNA: TGTGCCAGCAGCCCGGGGACAAAGATTGGAAACACCATATATTTT; CDR3: CASSPGTKIGNTIYF
D: TRBD2; J: TRBJ2-7; size: NA; V: TRBV11-2; DNA: TGTGCCAGCAGCCCCCGGACTAGTTCCTACGAGCAGTACTTC; CDR3: CASSPRTSSYEQYF
D: NA; J: TRBJ1-1; size: many; V: TRBV6-1; DNA: TGTGCCAGCAGTGAAGTACAGGGCTTGGGGACTGAAGCTTTCTTT; CDR3: CASSEVQGLGTEAFF
D: NA; J: TRBJ2-2; size: NA; V: TRBV18; DNA: TGTGCCAGCTCACCTGGGAGGATGTACACCGGGGAGCTGTTTTTT; CDR3: CASSPGRMYTGELFF
D: TRBD1; J: TRBJ1-2; size: once; V: TRBV27; DNA: TGTGCCAGCAGGAGGACAGGTTCTAACTATGGCTACACCTTC; CDR3: CASRRTGSNYGYTF
D: NA; J: TRBJ1-1; size: NA; V: TRBV27; DNA: TGTGCCAGCAGCCCCGGGGGGGCGATAAACACTGAAGCTTTCTTT; CDR3: CASSPGGAINTEAFF
D: TRBD2; J: TRBJ2-1; size: few; V: TRBV11-3; DNA: TGTGCCAGCAGCTTAGATTTCGCTAGCGGGGGGGGCTCCTACAATGAGCAGTTCTTC; CDR3: CASSLDFASGGGSYNEQFF
D: NA; J: TRBJ1-1; size: NA; V: TRBV6-5; DNA: TGTGCCAGCAGTCCGCCGAGCGGGCCCACTGAAGCTTTCTTT; CDR3: CASSPPSGPTEAFF
D: NA; J: TRBJ1-3; size: NA; V: TRBV19; DNA: TGTGCCAGTAGTTCATCATTCGGGGGAAACACCATATATTTT; CDR3: CASSSSFGGNTIYF
D: NA; J: TRBJ1-6; size: NA; V: TRBV7-3; DNA: TGTGCCAGCAGCTACGACAAGTATAATTCACCCCTCCACTTT; CDR3: CASSYDKYNSPLHF
D: NA; J: TRBJ1-5; size: few; V: TRBV10-1; DNA: TGCGCCAGCAGGGAGGTATTAGGGGATCAGCCCCAGCATTTT; CDR3: CASREVLGDQPQHF
D: TRBD2; J: TRBJ2-7; size: few; V: TRBV5-1; DNA: TGCGCCAGCAGCCCCGGACTAGCGGATCCCTACGAGCAGTACTTC; CDR3: CASSPGLADPYEQYF
D: NA; J: TRBJ1-4; size: NA; V: TRBV28; DNA: TGTGCCAGCAGGTTGAACCCGGGGTTGTATGAAAAACTGTTTTTT; CDR3: CASRLNPGLYEKLFF
D: NA; J: TRBJ1-3; size: few; V: TRBV2; DNA: TGTGCCAGCAGACGGGACATCAGCTCTGGAAACACCATATATTTT; CDR3: CASRRDISSGNTIYF
D: TRBD1; J: TRBJ1-4; size: NA; V: TRBV6-5; DNA: TGTGCCAGCAGCCGGGACAGACGAGAAAAACTGTTTTTT; CDR3: CASSRDRREKLFF
D: NA; J: TRBJ1-3; size: few; V: TRBV4-1; DNA: TGCGCCAGCAGCCGACAAGGCCTAACAATCTCTGGAAACACCATATATTTT; CDR3: CASSRQGLTISGNTIYF
D: TRBD1; J: TRBJ2-3; size: NA; V: TRBV29-1; DNA: TGCAGCGTTTCTAAGGGGGCGGGAGATACGCAGTATTTT; CDR3: CSVSKGAGDTQYF
D: TRBD1; J: TRBJ1-2; size: NA; V: TRBV10-2; DNA: TGCGCCAGCAGTGAGCCGGGGACAGGGGCTTATGGCTACACCTTC; CDR3: CASSEPGTGAYGYTF
D: NA; J: TRBJ1-1; size: many; V: TRBV5-5; DNA: TGTGCCAGCAGCCCTTGGACGGGGGGAAGGGACACTGAAGCTTTCTTT; CDR3: CASSPWTGGRDTEAFF
D: NA; J: TRBJ2-2; size: NA; V: TRBV2; DNA: TGTGCCAGCAGAAACCTACAGGGAGAGGGGGAGCTGTTTTTT; CDR3: CASRNLQGEGELFF
D: TRBD1; J: TRBJ1-4; size: NA; V: TRBV11-2; DNA: TGTGCCAGCAGCTTAACACAGGGGGCGAGGGAAAAACTGTTTTTT; CDR3: CASSLTQGAREKLFF